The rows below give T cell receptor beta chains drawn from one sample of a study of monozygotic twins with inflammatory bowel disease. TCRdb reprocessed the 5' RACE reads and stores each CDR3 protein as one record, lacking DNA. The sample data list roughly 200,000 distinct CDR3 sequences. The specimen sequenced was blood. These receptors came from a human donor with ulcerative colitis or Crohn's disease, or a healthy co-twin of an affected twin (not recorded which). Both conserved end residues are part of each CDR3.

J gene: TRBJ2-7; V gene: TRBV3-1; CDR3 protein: CASSQRQGGSGSFYEQYF
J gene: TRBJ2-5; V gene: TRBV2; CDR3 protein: CASSEDRGSRLKETQYF
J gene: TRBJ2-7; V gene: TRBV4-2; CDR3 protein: CASSQDQRYYEQYF
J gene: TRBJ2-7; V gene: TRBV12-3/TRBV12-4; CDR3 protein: CASTWGRNSYEQYF
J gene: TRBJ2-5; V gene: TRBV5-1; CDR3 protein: CASRDRGETQYF
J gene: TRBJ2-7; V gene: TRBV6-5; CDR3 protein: CASSYSTGQLYEQYF
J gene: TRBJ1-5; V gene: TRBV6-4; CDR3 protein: CASSPRQGMDSASNQPQHF
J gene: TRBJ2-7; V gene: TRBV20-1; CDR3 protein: CSARQGPREQYF
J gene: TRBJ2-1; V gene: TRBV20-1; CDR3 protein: CSAPTLTSARNEQFF
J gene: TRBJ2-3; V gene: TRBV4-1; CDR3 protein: CATRSSGGLPDTQYF
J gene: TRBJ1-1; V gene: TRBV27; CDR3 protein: CASSPLPGGSAFF
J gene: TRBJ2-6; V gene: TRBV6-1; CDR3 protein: CASSPGLPGAGANVLTF
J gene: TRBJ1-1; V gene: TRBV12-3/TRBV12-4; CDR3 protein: CASSFFPLNTEAFF
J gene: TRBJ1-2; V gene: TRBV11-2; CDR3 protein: CASSHPDRADYGYTF
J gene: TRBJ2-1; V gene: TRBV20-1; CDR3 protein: CSARVVIGNEQFF
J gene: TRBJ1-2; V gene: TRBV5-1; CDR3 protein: CASSLVGGAYNYGYTF
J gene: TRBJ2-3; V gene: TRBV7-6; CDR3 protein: CASSLLYGGGTDTQYF